This entry lists 17 T cell receptor beta chains sequenced from one sample in a study of T cell repertoires in cytomegalovirus infection. Which antigens these TCRs recognize remains unknown. TCRdb fed the reads into MiXCR, producing one record per CDR3 protein. The table records around 130,000 distinct CDR3 sequences, 20% to 30% of them present only once. The sample was PBMCs, sequenced either directly or after in vitro stimulation (not recorded which). The origin of the receptors is a human donor in good health (CMV status not recorded). Some clones in this sample may be carry-over from other donors' samples.

This clonotype was detected many times. CDR3 nucleotides: TGTGCCAGCAGCTTAGCGCGGGCCGGACTAGCGGGAGGGCGGCGTGGCACCGGGGAGCTGTTTTTT. This sequence encodes CASSLARAGLAGGRRGTGELFF. The chain joins TRBV7-2 to TRBJ2-2; 15 bases align to TRBD2. With 0 bases clipped from V and 4 bases from J, the junction kept 15 bases outside the gene matches. The CDR3 runs to 22 residues. Germline V CDR1 and CDR2: SGHTA, FQGNSA.

V gene TRBV7-9 combines with J gene TRBJ1-1; TRBD1 aligns across 9 bases. Germline CDR1 reads SEHNR; CDR2 reads FQNEAQ (reference sequence). The CDR3 sequence is 13 residues long. Germline trimming cut 5 bases from V and 5 bases from J; bases unmatched to any gene: 3. The CDR3 reads CASSQQGATEAFF. The CDR3 nucleotides are TGTGCCAGCAGCCAACAGGGGGCAACTGAAGCTTTCTTT.

In this sample, this clonotype turned up many times. The chain carries TRBV19 and TRBJ2-2; 8 bases are a match to TRBD1. Germline CDR1 is LNHDA and CDR2 is SQIVND (reference sequence). The CDR3 sequence is 13 residues long. V dropped 9 bases and J dropped 4; count of bases not matched to a gene: 4. CDR3 nucleotides: TGTGCCAGCCCGGACAGGGTCACCGGGGAGCTGTTTTTT. Its translation: CASPDRVTGELFF.

V is TRBV9 and J is TRBJ2-3, with D possibly TRBD2 on 6 matching bases. V was shortened by 3 bases and J by 2 bases, with 10 bases between the two germline ends. The CDR3 loop spans 14 amino acids. Per the germline V gene, CDR1 is SGDLS and CDR2 is YYNGEE. The CDR3 sequence: CASSGGLFTDTQYF. The CDR3 DNA sequence: TGTGCCAGCAGCGGGGGACTGTTCACAGATACGCAGTATTTT.

CDR3 sequence reads: CSAREVTGAYNEQFF. The CDR3 DNA reads TGCAGTGCTAGAGAGGTAACAGGGGCCTACAATGAGCAGTTCTTC. V and J are TRBV20-1 and TRBJ2-1, with 7 bases identical to TRBD1. Trimming took 0 bases from V and 2 from J; bases not matched to a gene: 4. In germline, CDR1 is DFQATT, CDR2 SNEGSKA (reference sequence). This CDR3 contains 15 residues.

This clonotype was seen at least ten times. The rearrangement links TRBV7-9 to TRBJ1-5; D is perhaps TRBD1 (6 bases). Per the germline V gene, CDR1 is SEHNR and CDR2 is FQNEAQ (reference sequence). This CDR3 has 14 residues. Trimming left V 5 bases short and J 8 bases short, with 16 bases between. The CDR3, as DNA: TGTGCCAGCAGCCCTGCGGGAGGGGGGGAGCCCCAGCATTTT. Translated, it gives CASSPAGGGEPQHF.

CDR3 DNA: TGTGCCAGCAGTTTAGGGTTTGCTAGGCGTGGTCCAAAGATTGAGCAGTTCTTC. It specifies CASSLGFARRGPKIEQFF. The chain joins TRBV27 to TRBJ2-1; D not certain. Germline V gene lookup returns CDR1 MNHEY and CDR2 SMNVEV (reference sequence). CDR3 length: 18 residues. Deletions cut 2 bases from V and 9 bases from J, with 26 bases between.

The sample holds a few counts of this clonotype. The V call is TRBV5-6, the J call TRBJ2-1; a possible D gene is TRBD2 (7 bases). V was shortened by 0 bases and J by 8 bases, with 21 bases between the two germline ends. The CDR3 length is 17 residues. CDR1 and CDR2 (germline): SGHDT, YYEEEE. The CDR3 nucleotides read TGTGCCAGCAGCTTGGCCAAAGCGGGTTTAGGGGGGGATGAGCAGTTCTTC. Encoded protein: CASSLAKAGLGGDEQFF.

The chain has TRBV6-6 and TRBJ2-7; D gene unclear. This CDR3 region has 10 residues. Per germline, CDR1 MNHNY and CDR2 SVGAGI (reference sequence). Between the trimmed V and J ends, which lost 7 bases and 3 bases, there was a span of 4 bases. CDR3 protein: CASNNYEQYF. The CDR3 DNA sequence: TGTGCCAGCAACAACTACGAGCAGTACTTC.

The chain has TRBV4-1 and TRBJ1-6, with a weak D call TRBD1 (6 bases). The length of the CDR3 is 20 residues. The germline CDR1 and CDR2 sequences are MGHRA and YSYEKL. Trimming removed 0 bases from V and 0 bases from J, with 18 bases in between. For the CDR3, the DNA is TGCGCCAGCAGCCAAGATTATGGGGTGACAGGTAGCTCCTATAATTCACCCCTCCACTTT. It encodes CASSQDYGVTGSSYNSPLHF.

This clonotype was seen a few times. The chain is built from TRBV20-1 and TRBJ1-1; 7 nucleotides agree with TRBD1. The CDR3 sequence is 15 residues long. The V gene's germline CDR1 is DFQATT and CDR2 SNEGSKA (reference sequence). V shed 1 base, J shed 0 bases, and the junction held 5 bases outside the gene matches. The CDR3 DNA is TGCAGTGCTAGAGCCCCGGGACAGATGAACACTGAAGCTTTCTTT. It encodes CSARAPGQMNTEAFF.

This clonotype was picked up many times. The chain has TRBV19 and TRBJ2-4; D remains ambiguous. The germline V and J ends were trimmed by 0 bases and 0 bases, with 9 bases remaining between them. This CDR3 spans 16 amino acids. CDR1 and CDR2 (germline): LNHDA, SQIVND (reference sequence). For the CDR3, the DNA is TGTGCCAGTAGTATAGATGAGACCCTAGCCAAAAACATTCAGTACTTC. This codes for CASSIDETLAKNIQYF.

This clonotype was picked up a small number of times. V is TRBV7-9 and J is TRBJ2-1, with D maybe TRBD2 (6 bases). The germline V gene has CDR1 SEHNR and CDR2 FQNEAQ (reference sequence). The V end lost 1 base, the J end lost 6 bases, and 10 bases lay between the germline ends. This CDR3 is built from 14 residues. The CDR3 DNA reads TGTGCCAGCAGCTTAGGGACTATCCTCAATGAGCAGTTCTTC. Its translation is CASSLGTILNEQFF.

In regard to this clonotype: A much larger clone differs by one base, so this may be a read error. This rearrangement joins TRBV7-2 to TRBJ2-4, with no clear D. Germline V gives CDR1 SGHTA, CDR2 FQGNSA. Trimming removed 5 bases from V and 0 bases from J, with 8 bases in between. This CDR3 is built from 14 residues. CDR3 sequence (DNA): TGTACCAGCAGCCCGTGGATAGCCAAAAACATTCAGTACTTC. It translates to CTSSPWIAKNIQYF. Supplemented by reference TRBV7-2 and TRBJ2-4, the full variable domain reads GAGVSQSPSNKVTEKGKDVELRCDPISGHTALYWYRQSLGQGLEFLIYFQGNSAPDKSGLPSDRFSAERTGGSVSTLTIQRTQQEDSAVYLCTSSPWIAKNIQYFGAGTRLSVL.

This chain links TRBV6-1 with TRBJ2-7; 7 nucleotides align to TRBD2. With 2 bases clipped from V and 3 bases from J, the junction kept 13 bases outside the gene matches. CDR1 is MNHNS, CDR2 SASEGT, per germline. There are 17 residues in the CDR3. This CDR3 is CASSETTWEGINYEQYF. CDR3 coding DNA: TGTGCCAGCAGTGAAACAACATGGGAGGGCATTAACTACGAGCAGTACTTC.

This clonotype was detected many times. The chain combines TRBV7-2 with TRBJ1-2; unclear D gene. Per the germline V gene, CDR1 is SGHTA and CDR2 is FQGNSA. V was pared by 3 bases and J by 10 bases, with 12 bases between. The CDR3 sequence is 12 residues long. The CDR3: CASSFPDLDYTF. For the CDR3, the DNA is TGTGCCAGCAGCTTCCCTGACCTAGACTACACCTTC. The full variable domain, its missing parts supplied by reference TRBV7-2 and TRBJ1-2, is GAGVSQSPSNKVTEKGKDVELRCDPISGHTALYWYRQSLGQGLEFLIYFQGNSAPDKSGLPSDRFSAERTGGSVSTLTIQRTQQEDSAVYLCASSFPDLDYTFGSGTRLTVV.

This clonotype has just a few counts. The genes are TRBV19 and TRBJ2-5; possibly TRBD2 for D (7 bases). The CDR3 has 16 residues. The germline V gene has CDR1 LNHDA and CDR2 SQIVND (reference sequence). With 6 bases removed from V and 2 bases from J, the gap between germline ends came to 19 bases. The CDR3 sequence is CASSRTGMGLQETQYF. The CDR3 nucleotides read TGTGCCAGTAGCCGTACAGGGATGGGACTACAAGAGACCCAGTACTTC. Full variable domain (missing parts from reference TRBV19 and TRBJ2-5): DGGITQSPKYLFRKEGQNVTLSCEQNLNHDAMYWYRQDPGQGLRLIYYSQIVNDFQKGDIAEGYSVSREKKESFPLTVTSAQKNPTAFYLCASSRTGMGLQETQYFGPGTRLLVL.